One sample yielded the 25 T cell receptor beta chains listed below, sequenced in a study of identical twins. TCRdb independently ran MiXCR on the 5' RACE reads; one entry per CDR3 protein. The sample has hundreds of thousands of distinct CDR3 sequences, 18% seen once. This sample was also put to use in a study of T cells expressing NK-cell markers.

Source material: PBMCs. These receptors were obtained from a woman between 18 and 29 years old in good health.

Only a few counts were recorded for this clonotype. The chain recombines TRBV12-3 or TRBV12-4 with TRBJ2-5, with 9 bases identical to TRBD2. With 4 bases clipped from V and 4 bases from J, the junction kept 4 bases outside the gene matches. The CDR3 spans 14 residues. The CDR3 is CASSSGRGGETQYF. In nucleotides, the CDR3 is TGTGCCAGCAGTTCTGGGCGGGGGGGAGAGACCCAGTACTTC.

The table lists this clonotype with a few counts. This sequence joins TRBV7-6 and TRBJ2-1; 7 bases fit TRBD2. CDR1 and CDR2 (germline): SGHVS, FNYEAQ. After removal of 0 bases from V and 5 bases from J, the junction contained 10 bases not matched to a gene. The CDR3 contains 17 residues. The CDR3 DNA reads TGTGCCAGCAGCTTAGCGCTGGGAGGGGAATCAAACAATGAGCAGTTCTTC. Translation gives CASSLALGGESNNEQFF. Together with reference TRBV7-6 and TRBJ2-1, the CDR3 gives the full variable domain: GAGVSQSPRYKVTKRGQDVALRCDPISGHVSLYWYRQALGQGPEFLTYFNYEAQQDKSGLPNDRFSAERPEGSISTLTIQRTEQRDSAMYRCASSLALGGESNNEQFFGPGTRLTVL.

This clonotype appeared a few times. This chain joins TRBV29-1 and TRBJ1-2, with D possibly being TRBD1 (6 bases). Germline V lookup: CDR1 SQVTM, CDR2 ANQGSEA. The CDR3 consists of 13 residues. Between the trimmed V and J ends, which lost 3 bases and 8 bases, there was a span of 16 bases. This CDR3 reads CSVDSGGGRGYTF. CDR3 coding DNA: TGCAGCGTTGATAGCGGGGGCGGACGGGGCTACACCTTC.

The CDR3: CASLAWDRPYEQYF. DNA for the CDR3: TGTGCCAGCCTTGCTTGGGACAGACCTTACGAGCAGTACTTC. The chain is built from TRBV6-1 and TRBJ2-7; 7 bases match TRBD1. Trimming removed 8 bases from V and 4 bases from J; junction bases left unmatched: 11. Germline V gene lookup returns CDR1 MNHNS and CDR2 SASEGT. The CDR3 runs 14 residues.

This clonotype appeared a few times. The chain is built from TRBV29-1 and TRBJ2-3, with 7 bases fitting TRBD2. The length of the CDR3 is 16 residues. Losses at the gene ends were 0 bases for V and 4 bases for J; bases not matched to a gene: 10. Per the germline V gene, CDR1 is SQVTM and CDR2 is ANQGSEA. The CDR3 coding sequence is TGCAGCGTTGAAGATGGCAGACTAGCTTCCCCAGATACGCAGTATTTT. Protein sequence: CSVEDGRLASPDTQYF.

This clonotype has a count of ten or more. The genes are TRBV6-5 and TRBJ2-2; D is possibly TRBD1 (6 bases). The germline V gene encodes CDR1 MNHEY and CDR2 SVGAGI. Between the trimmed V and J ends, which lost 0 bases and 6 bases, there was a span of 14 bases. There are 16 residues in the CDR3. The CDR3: CASSYSITGQAGELFF. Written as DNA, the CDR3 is TGTGCCAGCAGTTACTCAATTACAGGGCAGGCCGGGGAGCTGTTTTTT.

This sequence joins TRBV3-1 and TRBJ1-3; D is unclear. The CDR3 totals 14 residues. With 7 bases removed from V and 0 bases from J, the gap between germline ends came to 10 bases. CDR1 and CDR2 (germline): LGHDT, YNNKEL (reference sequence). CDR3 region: CASTPSHSGNTIYF. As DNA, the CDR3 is TGTGCCAGCACCCCATCCCACTCTGGAAACACCATATATTTT.

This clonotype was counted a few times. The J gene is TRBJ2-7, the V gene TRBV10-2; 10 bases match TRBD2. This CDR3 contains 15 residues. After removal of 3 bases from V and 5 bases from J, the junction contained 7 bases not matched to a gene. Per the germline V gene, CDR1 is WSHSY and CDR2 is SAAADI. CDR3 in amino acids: CASSEVAGGNDEQYF. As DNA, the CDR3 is TGCGCCAGCAGTGAAGTAGCGGGGGGAAACGACGAGCAGTACTTC.

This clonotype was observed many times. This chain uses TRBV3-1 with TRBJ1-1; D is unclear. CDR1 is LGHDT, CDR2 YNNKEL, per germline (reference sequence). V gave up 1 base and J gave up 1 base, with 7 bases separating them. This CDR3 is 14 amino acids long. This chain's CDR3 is CASSQVSRNTEAFF. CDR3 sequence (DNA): TGTGCCAGCAGCCAAGTGTCCAGGAACACTGAAGCTTTCTTT.

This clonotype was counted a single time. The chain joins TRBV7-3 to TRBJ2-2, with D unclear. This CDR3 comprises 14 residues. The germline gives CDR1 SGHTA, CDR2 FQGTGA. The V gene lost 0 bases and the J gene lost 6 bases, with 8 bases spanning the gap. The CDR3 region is CASSLTRTSGELFF. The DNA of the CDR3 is TGTGCCAGCAGCTTAACCAGGACCTCCGGGGAGCTGTTTTTT.

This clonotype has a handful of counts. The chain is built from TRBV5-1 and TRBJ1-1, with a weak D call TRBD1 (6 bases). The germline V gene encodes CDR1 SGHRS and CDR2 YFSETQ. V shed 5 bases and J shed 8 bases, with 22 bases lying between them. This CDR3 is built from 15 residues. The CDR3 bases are TGCGCCAGCAGGGATCCCTCAGGGGAACGGGTCGAAGCTTTCTTT. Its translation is CASRDPSGERVEAFF.

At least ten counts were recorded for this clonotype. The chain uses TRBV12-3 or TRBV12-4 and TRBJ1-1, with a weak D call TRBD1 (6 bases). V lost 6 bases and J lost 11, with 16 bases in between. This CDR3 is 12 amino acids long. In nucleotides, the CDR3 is TGTGCCAGCAGGTCAGGGGCCCTAATCGCTTTCTTT. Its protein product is CASRSGALIAFF.

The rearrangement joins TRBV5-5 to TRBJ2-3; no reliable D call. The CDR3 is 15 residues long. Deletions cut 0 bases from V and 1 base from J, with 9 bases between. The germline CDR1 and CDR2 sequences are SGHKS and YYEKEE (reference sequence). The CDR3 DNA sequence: TGTGCCAGCAGCTTGGGTCATACGGGCACAGATACGCAGTATTTT. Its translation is CASSLGHTGTDTQYF. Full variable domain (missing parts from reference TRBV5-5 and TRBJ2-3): DAGVTQSPTHLIKTRGQQVTLRCSPISGHKSVSWYQQVLGQGPQFIFQYYEKEERGRGNFPDRFSARQFPNYSSELNVNALLLGDSALYLCASSLGHTGTDTQYFGPGTRLTVL.

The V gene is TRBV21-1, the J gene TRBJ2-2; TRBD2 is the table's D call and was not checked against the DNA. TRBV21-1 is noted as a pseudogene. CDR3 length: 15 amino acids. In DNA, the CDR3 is TGTGCCAGCAGCAACCCCAGGATTAGACCCGGGGAGCTGTTTTTT. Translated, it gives CASSNPRIRPGELFF.

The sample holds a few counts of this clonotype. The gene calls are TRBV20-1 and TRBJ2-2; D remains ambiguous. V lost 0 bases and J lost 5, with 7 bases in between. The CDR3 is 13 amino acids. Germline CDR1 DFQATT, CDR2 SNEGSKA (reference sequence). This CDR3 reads CSARDPRTGELFF. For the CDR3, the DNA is TGCAGTGCTAGAGATCCTCGTACCGGGGAGCTGTTTTTT.

CDR3 sequence reads: CASSQERGTEAFF. As DNA, the CDR3 is TGTGCCAGCAGCCAAGAGAGGGGCACTGAAGCTTTCTTT. J is TRBJ1-1 and V is TRBV3-1; maybe TRBD1 (5 bases). The CDR3 is 13 amino acids. Per the germline V gene, CDR1 is LGHDT and CDR2 is YNNKEL (reference sequence). The V end was cut by 0 bases, the J end by 4 bases, with 6 bases between.

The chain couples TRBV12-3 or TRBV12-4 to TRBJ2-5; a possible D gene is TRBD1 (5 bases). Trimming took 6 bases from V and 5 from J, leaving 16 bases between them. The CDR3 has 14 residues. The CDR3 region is CASRSARVGETQYF. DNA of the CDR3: TGTGCCAGCAGATCCGCCAGGGTTGGGGAGACCCAGTACTTC.

The CDR3 coding sequence is TGCAGTGCTAGAGGAGGTAGCGTTCCAGATACGCAGTATTTT. Translated: CSARGGSVPDTQYF. The rearrangement links TRBV20-1 to TRBJ2-3; maybe TRBD2 (5 bases). V dropped 1 base and J dropped 4 bases, with 12 bases sitting between them. The CDR3 has 14 amino acids. CDR1 and CDR2 (germline): DFQATT, SNEGSKA (reference sequence).

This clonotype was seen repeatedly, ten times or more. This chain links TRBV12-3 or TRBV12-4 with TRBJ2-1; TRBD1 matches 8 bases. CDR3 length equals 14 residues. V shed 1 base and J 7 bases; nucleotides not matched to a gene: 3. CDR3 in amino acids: CASSLGQGWNEQFF. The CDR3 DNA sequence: TGTGCCAGCAGTTTAGGACAGGGGTGGAATGAGCAGTTCTTC.

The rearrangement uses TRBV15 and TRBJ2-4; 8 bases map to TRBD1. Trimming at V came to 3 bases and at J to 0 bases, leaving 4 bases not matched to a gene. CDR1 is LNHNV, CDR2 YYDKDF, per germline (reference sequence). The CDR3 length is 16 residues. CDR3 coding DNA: TGTGCCACCAGCAGCAGGACAGGGCGAGCCAAAAACATTCAGTACTTC. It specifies CATSSRTGRAKNIQYF.

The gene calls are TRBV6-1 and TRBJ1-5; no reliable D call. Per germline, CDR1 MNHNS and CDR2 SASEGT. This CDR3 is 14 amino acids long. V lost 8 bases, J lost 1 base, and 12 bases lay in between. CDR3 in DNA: TGTGCCAGCCGCCCCGGGCCCAGCAATCAGCCCCAGCATTTT. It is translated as CASRPGPSNQPQHF.

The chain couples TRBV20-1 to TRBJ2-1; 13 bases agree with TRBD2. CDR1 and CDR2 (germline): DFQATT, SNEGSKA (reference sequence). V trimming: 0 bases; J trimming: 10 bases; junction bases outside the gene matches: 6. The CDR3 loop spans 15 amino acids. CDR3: CSARDPLAGGGEQFF. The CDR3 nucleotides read TGCAGTGCTAGAGATCCACTAGCGGGAGGGGGCGAGCAGTTCTTC.

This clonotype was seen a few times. CDR3 DNA: TGTGCCAGTAGTATAGGCACAGGGGCTCGATCCTACGAGCAGTACTTC. Its protein is CASSIGTGARSYEQYF. This rearrangement joins TRBV19 to TRBJ2-7, with TRBD1 matching 7 bases. V trimming: 1 base; J trimming: 1 base; junction bases outside the gene matches: 7. This CDR3 region has 16 residues. CDR1 is LNHDA, CDR2 SQIVND, per germline (reference sequence).

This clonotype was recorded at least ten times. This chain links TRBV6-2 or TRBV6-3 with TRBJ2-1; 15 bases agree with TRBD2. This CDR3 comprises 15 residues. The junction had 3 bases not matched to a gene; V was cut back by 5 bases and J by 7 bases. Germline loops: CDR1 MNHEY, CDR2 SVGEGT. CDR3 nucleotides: TGTGCCAGCAGTCCCGGGACTAGCGGGGGGAATGAGCAGTTCTTC. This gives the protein CASSPGTSGGNEQFF.

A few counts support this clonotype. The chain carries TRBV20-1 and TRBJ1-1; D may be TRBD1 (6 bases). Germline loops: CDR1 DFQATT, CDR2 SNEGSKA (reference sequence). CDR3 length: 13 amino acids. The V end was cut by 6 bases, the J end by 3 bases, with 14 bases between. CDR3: CSAPRGLDTEAFF. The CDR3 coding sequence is TGCAGTGCGCCCAGGGGTTTGGACACTGAAGCTTTCTTT.